This TCR beta chain emerged from a study of control samples from healthy donors and cancer patients. Only in-frame clones appear in the TCRdb table, and some are missing; sequencing was by immunoSEQ multiplex PCR. The sample has 150,000 or so clones, 88% seen once. The CDR3 loop spans 15 amino acids. The germline CDR1 and CDR2 sequences are SGDLS and YYNGEE. With 4 bases removed from V and 2 bases from J, the gap between germline ends came to 12 bases. Source material: blood. This chain connects TRBV9 to TRBJ2-2; D is tentatively TRBD1 or TRBD2 (5 bases each). This clonotype was obtained from a man between 18 and 29 years old in good health. The CDR3 DNA reads as TGTGCCAGCAGCCGCACGGGGCTTAACACCGGGGAGCTGTTTTTT. Its translation is CASSRTGLNTGELFF.